The entry that follows covers one T cell receptor (beta chain) sequence. Its antigen remains undetermined. No much larger clone is present one base from it, and per-base qualities are unavailable. TCRbeta CDR3 regions were amplified from genomic DNA using the immunoSEQ Assay, a bias-controlled multiplex PCR. From the authors' description of their analysis: Within the assay, amplification of reference gene primers was used to estimate how many nucleated cells each sample contained. To quantify the absolute abundance of each unique TCRbeta CDR3 rearrangement, sequence reads were collapsed and filtered. Productive Simpson clonality was computed per sample as the square root of Simpson's diversity index over productive rearrangements. TCRdb obtained this table from immuneACCESS and retained in-frame rearrangements with V and J assigned. These tables miss some clones; where compared with another copy, unresolved V genes account for less than half of the shortfall, and the remainder is unexplained. V and J calls and clone size are those listed in that table; D and trimming were worked out from the DNA. For this sample there are about 330,000 clones; almost 85% appear just once. Just over 7% of the sample rests with the top ten.

These data belong to a study of blood T cell repertoires in COVID-19 (dated by TCRdb to between 2020 and 2021). The study in broad terms: Samples covering the acute and convalescent phases of COVID-19 were provided by collaborators in the United States, Italy and Spain. The material from the prospective study consisted of cDNA or gDNA derived from T cells, B-cell-depleted T cells, or PBMCs. The samples were drawn from two sources: the first 160 participants of the ongoing ImmuneRACE study, and over 1,000 subjects contributed by 6 global collaborators. Deeply sampled blood TCRbeta repertoires from subjects exposed to, actively infected with, or recovered from COVID-19 were included in the dataset. Sample metadata almost always included a de-identified subject ID, COVID-19 status, age in years and sex. The repertoires were released in a freely available public database meant as a resource for research on the immune response to SARS-CoV-2. Where HLA class I and class II types were available, the types were taken from metadata supplied by the sample provider, not from assay-based typing. General study outcomes and caveats: How much clinical and demographic metadata was included differed by source and by participant, and the metadata was provided uncurated.

V is clipped by 5 bases and J by 5 bases, and the sequence between their germline boundaries is 12 bases long. The CDR3 starts with the cysteine, ends with the phenylalanine, and has 13 residues. Only the CDR3 DNA stays, 39 bases, in frame from base 1. Per the germline V gene, MNHEY is the CDR1 and SVGAGI is the CDR2. Collaborating institutions collected whole blood in K2EDTA tubes following their own protocols. For TCRbeta analysis, collaborators shipped samples as frozen whole blood, isolated PBMCs, or DNA extracted from either of those sample types. The clonotype was recovered from a human donor in a cohort sampled during active COVID-19. Sequencing was done on a sample of peripheral blood. The V and J genes are TRBV6-5 and TRBJ2-5; TRBD1 could be the D gene, as 6 bases match. The CDR3 reads CASSQQGGETQYF. The DNA is TGTGCCAGCAGTCAACAGGGTGGGGAGACCCAGTACTTC.